This T cell receptor beta chain was sequenced during a study of vaccination and CD4 T cells after COVID-19. There are 14 residues in the CDR3. Per germline, CDR1 DFQATT and CDR2 SNEGSKA (reference sequence). The V and J ends lost 0 bases and 3 bases, in that order; junction bases with no gene match: 4. A word on this clonotype: The antigen remains unidentified.

With the Oncomine TCR Beta short-read assay, DNA from cultured CD4+ T cells was sequenced. Each CDR3 protein gets one entry after TCRdb re-called the PCR reads with MiXCR. The repertoire holds approximately 14,000 distinct CDR3 sequences, with about 53% as singletons. Treatment indicated: roughly ten-day PBMC culture with coronavirus spike peptide pools or control peptides (ViraFEST assay). The genes are TRBV20-1 and TRBJ2-7, with 8 positions matching TRBD2. This TCR came from a human donor who had recovered from COVID-19. The material was CD4+ T cells from blood, cultured in vitro, obtained before SARS-CoV-2 vaccination. CDR3: CSARDFTSGYEQYF. In nucleotides, the CDR3 is TGCAGTGCTAGAGACTTTACTAGCGGCTACGAGCAGTACTTC.